The rows below give T cell receptor beta chains drawn from one sample of a study of blood T cell repertoires in COVID-19. Sequencing used immunoSEQ multiplex PCR; TCRdb keeps in-frame clones, though not all of them. The repertoire holds more than 200,000 clones, with more than 85% as singletons. Sequenced material: peripheral blood. These receptors were taken from a man in his forties with acute or convalescent COVID-19. CDR3s include the opening cysteine and the closing phenylalanine or tryptophan. The order of the fields is V gene, D gene, J gene, CDR3 protein, CDR3 DNA. A D gene is named only where the DNA matches it firmly.

TRBV27	TRBD1	TRBJ2-5	CASSSAGGEETQYF	TGTGCCAGCAGTTCGGCAGGGGGCGAGGAGACCCAGTACTTC
TRBV10-3	TRBD2	TRBJ2-1	CAISQLAGVGEQFF	TGTGCCATCAGTCAGCTAGCGGGAGTAGGTGAGCAGTTCTTC
TRBV4-3	TRBD2	TRBJ2-7	CASSQEARAGLAGLSSYEQYF	TGCGCCAGCAGCCAAGAAGCCCGGGCGGGACTAGCGGGGCTGAGCTCCTACGAGCAGTACTTC
TRBV10-3	-	TRBJ2-5	CAISAAGGQAETQYF	TGTGCCATCAGTGCCGCCGGGGGGCAGGCAGAGACCCAGTACTTC
TRBV4-2	-	TRBJ2-3	CASSRGSGTDTQYF	TGTGCCAGCAGCCGAGGGTCTGGGACAGATACGCAGTATTTT
TRBV27	TRBD2	TRBJ2-7	CASSSTSVPDYEQYF	TGTGCCAGCAGTTCCACTAGCGTACCAGACTACGAGCAGTACTTC
TRBV6-5	-	TRBJ1-2	CASSREWDISSGYTF	TGTGCCAGCAGTCGCGAGTGGGACATTTCGTCTGGCTACACCTTC
TRBV15	TRBD1	TRBJ1-5	CATSRGSGQGWNQPQHF	TGTGCCACCAGCAGGGGGAGCGGACAGGGGTGGAATCAGCCCCAGCATTTT
TRBV7-2	TRBD1	TRBJ2-5	CASTTGGTGAETQYF	TGTGCCAGCACCACAGGGGGTACAGGGGCCGAGACCCAGTACTTC
TRBV6-4	TRBD2	TRBJ2-3	CASSDSRGGLTQYF	TGTGCCAGCAGTGACTCGCGGGGGGGATTGACGCAGTATTTT
TRBV5-6	-	TRBJ1-6	CASSFGRGYNSPLHF	TGTGCCAGCAGTTTTGGGCGGGGCTATAATTCACCCCTCCACTTT
TRBV7-9	TRBD2	TRBJ2-2	CASSFPGLAPGELFF	TGTGCCAGCAGCTTTCCGGGACTAGCGCCCGGGGAGCTGTTTTTT
TRBV5-6	-	TRBJ2-7	CASSAGSSEQYF	TGTGCCAGCAGCGCGGGAAGCAGCGAGCAGTACTTC
TRBV7-8	-	TRBJ2-7	CASSLAYSYEQYF	TGTGCCAGCAGCTTAGCGTATAGCTACGAGCAGTACTTC
TRBV27	-	TRBJ2-1	CASSYTGPNEQFF	TGTGCCAGCAGTTATACAGGTCCCAATGAGCAGTTCTTC
TRBV3-1/TRBV3-2	TRBD1	TRBJ1-6	CASSNRDRDSLHF	TGTGCCAGCAGCAACCGGGACAGGGATTCCCTCCACTTT
TRBV2	-	TRBJ2-3	CASSELRGRGPDTQYF	TGTGCCAGCAGTGAATTGCGGGGGCGGGGCCCAGATACGCAGTATTTT